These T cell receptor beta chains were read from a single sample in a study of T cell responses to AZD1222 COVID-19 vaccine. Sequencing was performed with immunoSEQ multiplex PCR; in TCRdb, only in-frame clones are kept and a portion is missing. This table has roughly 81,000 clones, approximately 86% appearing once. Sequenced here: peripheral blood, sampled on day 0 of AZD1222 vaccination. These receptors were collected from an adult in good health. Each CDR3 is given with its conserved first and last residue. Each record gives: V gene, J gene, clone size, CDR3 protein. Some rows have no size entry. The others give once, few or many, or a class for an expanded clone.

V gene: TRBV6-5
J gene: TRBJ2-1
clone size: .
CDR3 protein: CASSYSQGGYNEQFF

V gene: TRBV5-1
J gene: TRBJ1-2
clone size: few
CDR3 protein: CASTPTGEGGYTF

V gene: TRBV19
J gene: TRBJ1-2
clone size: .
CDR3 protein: CASSPNTWANDGYTF

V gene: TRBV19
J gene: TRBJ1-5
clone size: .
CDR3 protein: CASNQGGAGNQPQHF

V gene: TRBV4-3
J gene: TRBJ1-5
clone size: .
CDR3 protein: CASSQEFARSTQPQHF

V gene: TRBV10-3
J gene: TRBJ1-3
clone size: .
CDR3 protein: CAISDVWAGRSGNTIYF

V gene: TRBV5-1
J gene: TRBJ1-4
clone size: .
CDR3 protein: CASSLGQAGIEKLFF

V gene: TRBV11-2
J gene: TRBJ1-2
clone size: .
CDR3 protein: CASSSQGINYGYTF

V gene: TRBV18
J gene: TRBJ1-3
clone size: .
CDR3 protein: CASSSEVGSPGNTIYF

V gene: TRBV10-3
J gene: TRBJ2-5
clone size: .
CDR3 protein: CAISGTSGRKTQYF

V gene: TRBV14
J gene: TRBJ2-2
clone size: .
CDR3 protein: CASSGSGAGELFF

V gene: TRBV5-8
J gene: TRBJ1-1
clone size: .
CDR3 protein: CASSVQGRGAFF

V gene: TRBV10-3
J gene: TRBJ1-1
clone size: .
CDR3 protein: CAISERQTNTEAFF

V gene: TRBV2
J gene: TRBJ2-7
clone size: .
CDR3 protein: CASSEDHEQYF

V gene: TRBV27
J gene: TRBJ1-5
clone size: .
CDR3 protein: CASSSGARQPYQPQHF

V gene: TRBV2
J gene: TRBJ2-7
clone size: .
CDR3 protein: CASTFREQYEQYF

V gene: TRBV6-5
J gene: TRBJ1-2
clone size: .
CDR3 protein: CASVRQGFVTHGYTF

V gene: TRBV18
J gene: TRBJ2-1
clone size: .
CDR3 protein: CASSPPSRSNEQFF

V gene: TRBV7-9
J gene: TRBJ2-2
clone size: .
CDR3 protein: CASSLLSVGATGELFF

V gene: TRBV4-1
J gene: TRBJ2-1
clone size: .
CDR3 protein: CASSPVIGQGAHEQFF

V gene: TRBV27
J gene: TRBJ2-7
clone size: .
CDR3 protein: CASSLRPAGEQYF

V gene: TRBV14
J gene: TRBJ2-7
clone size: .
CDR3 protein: CASSDTYEQYF

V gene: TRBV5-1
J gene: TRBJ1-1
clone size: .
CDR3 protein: CASSSLNRDTTLAFF

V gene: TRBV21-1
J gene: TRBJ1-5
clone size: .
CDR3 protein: CASSSGQDLRPQHF

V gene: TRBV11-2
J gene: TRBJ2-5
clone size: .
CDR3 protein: CASSSWGTSGETQYF

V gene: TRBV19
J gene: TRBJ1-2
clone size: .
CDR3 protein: CASSIGGPDGYTF

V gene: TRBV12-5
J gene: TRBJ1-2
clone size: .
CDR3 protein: CASGASGRANYGYTF

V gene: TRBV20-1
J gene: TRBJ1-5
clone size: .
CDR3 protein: CSASSGGRGGNQPQHF

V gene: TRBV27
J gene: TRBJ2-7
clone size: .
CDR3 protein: CASSSPGLSHEQYF

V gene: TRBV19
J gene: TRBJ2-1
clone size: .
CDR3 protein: CASRGGTAYNEQFF

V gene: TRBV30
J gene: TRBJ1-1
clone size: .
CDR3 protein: CAWSVQGNTEAFF

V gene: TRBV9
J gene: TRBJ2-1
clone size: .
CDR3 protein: CASSVGLDAYNEQFF

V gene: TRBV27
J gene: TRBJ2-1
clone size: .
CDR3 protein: CASRGLPYNEQFF

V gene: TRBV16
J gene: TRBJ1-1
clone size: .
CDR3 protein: CASSLSGQNTEAFF

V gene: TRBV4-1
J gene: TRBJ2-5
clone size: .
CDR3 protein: CASSQVRETQYF

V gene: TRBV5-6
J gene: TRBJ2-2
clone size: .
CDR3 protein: CASSSLAGELFF

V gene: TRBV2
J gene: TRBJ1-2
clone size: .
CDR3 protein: CASTGSSYGYTF

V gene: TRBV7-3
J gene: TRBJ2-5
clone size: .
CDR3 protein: CASSLTAGAGETQYF

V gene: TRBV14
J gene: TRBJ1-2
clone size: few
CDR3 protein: CASSANRQGYGYTF

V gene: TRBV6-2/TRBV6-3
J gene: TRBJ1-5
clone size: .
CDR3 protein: CASSSSILAFTNQPQHF

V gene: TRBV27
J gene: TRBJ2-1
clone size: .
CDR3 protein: CASSPPPRLAGIYNEQFF

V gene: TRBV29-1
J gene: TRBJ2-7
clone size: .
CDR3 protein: CSVSLTGLWGEQYF

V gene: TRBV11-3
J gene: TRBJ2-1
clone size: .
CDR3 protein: CASSIRGTVDNEQFF

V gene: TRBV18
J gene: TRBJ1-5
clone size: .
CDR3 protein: CASSPTRAENQPQHF

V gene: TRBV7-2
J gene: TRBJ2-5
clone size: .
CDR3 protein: CASSLASTRETQYF

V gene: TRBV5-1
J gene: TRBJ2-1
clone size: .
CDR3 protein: CASSFPGQGQNNEQFF

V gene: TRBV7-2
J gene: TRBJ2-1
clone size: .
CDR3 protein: CASSLVAGGEQFF

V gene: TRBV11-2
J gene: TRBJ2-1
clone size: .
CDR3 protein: CASSLINEQFF

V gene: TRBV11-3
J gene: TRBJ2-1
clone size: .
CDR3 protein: CASSLDRSASSYNEQFF